This TCR beta chain appears in the sequencing data of a study of T-cell reconstitution after alpha-beta-depleted transplantation in children. This CDR3 contains 13 residues. V lost 2 bases and J 4 bases, leaving 9 bases between the germline ends. The germline V gene has CDR1 DFQATT and CDR2 SNEGSKA (reference sequence). Unique molecular identifiers were used to barcode this TCRbeta library. TCRdb fed the PCR reads into MiXCR, producing one record per CDR3 protein. The repertoire holds about 300,000 distinct CDR3 sequences, with 10% as singletons. This clonotype was seen at least ten times. Antigen: not known. Findings and caveats of the study: Some patients' high day-60 TCRbeta diversity was traced to surviving recipient T cells and thymic progenitors.

The chain carries TRBV20-1 and TRBJ2-1; D unclear. This specimen was PBMCs, taken before TCRalphabeta/CD19-depleted stem cell transplant. The TCR comes from a boy in the first two years of life with acute myeloid leukemia, due to receive a stem cell transplant. CDR3 bases: TGCAGTGCTAGATTCCAGGTTTACAATGAGCAGTTCTTC. It encodes CSARFQVYNEQFF.